This entry is about one T cell receptor (beta chain). Seattle cases were enrolled at active infection and followed longitudinally. Germline loops: CDR1 SGHRS, CDR2 YFSETQ. The V and J ends lost 1 base and 4 bases respectively, with 15 bases between them. The CDR3 is made up of 15 amino acids. As originally analysed: Amplifying reference gene primers gave estimates of nucleated cell counts. Produced via immunoSEQ multiplex PCR; TCRdb's table is partial and in-frame only. Clone size and V and J calls were adopted from that table, with D and trimming inferred from the DNA. This table has 450,000 or so clones, 85% to 90% appearing once. The data are from a study of blood T cell repertoires in COVID-19. Study-wide background: Material from acute and convalescent COVID-19 was sourced from the United States, Italy and Spain. PBMCs, B-cell-depleted T cells, or T cells were the source of the cDNA or gDNA that made up the material.

The sequencing sample was made of peripheral blood. The rearrangement joins TRBV5-1 to TRBJ2-7; D not certain. The clonotype originates from a man between 18 and 29 years old with COVID-19, enrolled during active disease. Here the CDR3 DNA reads TGCGCCAGCAGCTTGATCAACAGCCTTGGGTACGAGCAGTACTTC. Amino acid sequence: CASSLINSLGYEQYF.